The rows below give T cell receptor beta chains drawn from one sample of a study of cytomegalovirus exposure and HLA in healthy donors. Measured with immunoSEQ multiplex PCR; TCRdb has only the in-frame clones, and not every one. The sample holds tens of thousands of clones; over 75% are singletons and the top ten take 2.5% to 3.5%. The sequenced material came from PBMCs. These receptors all stem from a man between 18 and 35 years old in good health and CMV-seronegative. The CDR3 runs from the conserved cysteine through the conserved F or W. Fields, in order: D gene, clone size, V gene, J gene, CDR3 DNA, CDR3 protein. A D gene is named only where the DNA matches it firmly. Expanded clones get a size class; other rows say once, few or many, or leave the size out.

TRBD2	-	TRBV6-6	TRBJ2-3	TGTGCCAGCCAAGACGCGTGGGGGAGGGAGACAGATACGCAGTATTTT	CASQDAWGRETDTQYF
TRBD2	-	TRBV5-6	TRBJ2-7	TGTGCCAGCAGCGTGGGACTAGCGGGACCTCCTTCGGGACAGTACTTC	CASSVGLAGPPSGQYF
-	-	TRBV7-6	TRBJ1-4	TGTGCCAGCAGTCCTGACAGATCTAATGAAAAACTGTTTTTT	CASSPDRSNEKLFF
TRBD2	-	TRBV18	TRBJ2-3	TGTGCCAGCTCACTTAACGGGAGGGCCGATACGCAGTATTTT	CASSLNGRADTQYF
-	-	TRBV19	TRBJ2-1	TGTGCCAGTAGTATAGGGGGACTTCTATACAATGAGCAGTTCTTC	CASSIGGLLYNEQFF
-	-	TRBV29-1	TRBJ2-2	TGCAGCGTTCATAACACCGGGGAGCTGTTTTTT	CSVHNTGELFF
TRBD1	-	TRBV6-5	TRBJ1-5	TGTGCCAGCAGTGTACAGGGGGTTGGGAGTCAGCCCCAGCATTTT	CASSVQGVGSQPQHF
TRBD1	-	TRBV5-1	TRBJ2-2	TGCGCCAGCAGCTTGGGGCAGGGGGACACCGGGGAGCTGTTTTTT	CASSLGQGDTGELFF
-	-	TRBV19	TRBJ2-1	TGTGCCAGTAAGACGACGGGACTGTACAATGAGCAGTTCTTC	CASKTTGLYNEQFF
TRBD1	-	TRBV19	TRBJ2-7	TGTGCCAGTAGTACCCGACAGGGTCTTGATATCTACGAGCAGTACTTC	CASSTRQGLDIYEQYF
TRBD2	-	TRBV28	TRBJ2-7	TGTGCCAGCAGTCCCCCAGCGGGGAGCTCCTACGAGCAGTACTTC	CASSPPAGSSYEQYF
TRBD2	-	TRBV28	TRBJ2-1	TGTGCCAGCATTACCGTTGGTGGCGGGAGGACCTACAATGAGCAGTTCTTC	CASITVGGGRTYNEQFF
TRBD1	once	TRBV5-6	TRBJ2-2	TGTGCCAGCAGCTCGGGACAGTACGCCGGGGAGCTGTTTTTT	CASSSGQYAGELFF
TRBD1	once	TRBV2	TRBJ1-1	TGTGCCAGCAGTCGGACAGGTGGGTCTGAAGCTTTCTTT	CASSRTGGSEAFF
TRBD1	-	TRBV27	TRBJ1-1	TGTGCCAGCAGCCGGGACAGGGGGTGGAACACTGAAGCTTTCTTT	CASSRDRGWNTEAFF
-	-	TRBV5-1	TRBJ2-7	TGCGCCAGCAGCTTGGAAGGGGTCTGGGCCTACGAGCAGTACTTC	CASSLEGVWAYEQYF
TRBD1	-	TRBV19	TRBJ1-2	TGTGCCAGTAGTATAGGACAGGGAAACTCTAACTATGGCTACACCTTC	CASSIGQGNSNYGYTF
-	-	TRBV2	TRBJ1-5	TGTGCCAGCAGTTCCCACCCACGGAGCAATCAGCCCCAGCATTTT	CASSSHPRSNQPQHF
-	once	TRBV6-6	TRBJ2-7	TGTGCCAGCAGTTATGCGCAGGTGTCCTACGAGCAGTACTTC	CASSYAQVSYEQYF
-	once	TRBV18	TRBJ1-5	TGTGCCAGCTCACCACAGGCAGGGAGCAATCAGCCCCAGCATTTT	CASSPQAGSNQPQHF
TRBD2	few	TRBV6-4	TRBJ2-1	TGTGCCAGCAGTGTGGGGCGGGAGGCCGCTAATGAGCAGTTCTTC	CASSVGREAANEQFF
TRBD2	once	TRBV5-5	TRBJ2-2	TGTGCCAGCAGTACCGAGAGCGGGAGGTACCCGACCGGGGAGCTGTTTTTT	CASSTESGRYPTGELFF
TRBD2	-	TRBV7-6	TRBJ2-2	TGTGCCAGCAGCTTAGGGACTAGACAGACCGGGGAGCTGTTTTTT	CASSLGTRQTGELFF
TRBD2	-	TRBV4-1	TRBJ2-7	TGCGCCAGCAGCCAAGATTCAGGAGCGGGAGGGCTCTACGAGCAGTACTTC	CASSQDSGAGGLYEQYF
-	-	TRBV5-6	TRBJ2-3	TGTGCCAGCAGCTTGCGGTCTTCCTGGGATACGCAGTATTTT	CASSLRSSWDTQYF
TRBD1	-	TRBV11-2	TRBJ2-5	TGTGCCAGCAGCTTACGGACAGGGGGCCAAGAGACCCAGTACTTC	CASSLRTGGQETQYF
TRBD2	-	TRBV5-4	TRBJ2-1	TGTGCCAGCAGCATCGGGACTAGCGGGCAACCCAGATACTACAATGAGCAGTTCTTC	CASSIGTSGQPRYYNEQFF
-	-	TRBV12-2	TRBJ2-7	TGTGCAAGTCGCTTAGTCGTCCCTAGGCTAGCGGGCCCCTACGAGCAGTACTTC	CASRLVVPRLAGPYEQYF
-	-	TRBV7-6	TRBJ1-1	TGTGCCAGCCATCCATTCCTGAACACTGAAGCTTTCTTT	CASHPFLNTEAFF
TRBD2	-	TRBV6-4	TRBJ2-1	TGTGCCAGCAGTGACAATAGCGGGGACTACAATGAGCAGTTCTTC	CASSDNSGDYNEQFF
TRBD1	-	TRBV7-6	TRBJ1-2	TGTGCCAGCAGCTTAAACAGGGGGCTTCCCACCTTC	CASSLNRGLPTF
TRBD1	-	TRBV19	TRBJ1-1	TGTGCCAGTAGTGTGAGTGGGACAGAGAACACTGAAGCTTTCTTT	CASSVSGTENTEAFF
TRBD1	-	TRBV29-1	TRBJ2-7	TGCAGCACCCGACAGGGGGCGACGAACGAGCAGTACTTC	CSTRQGATNEQYF
TRBD2	once	TRBV18	TRBJ2-1	TGTGCCAGCTCACCACTGGCTAGCGGGAGTCGAGGGGTCTCGAATGAGCAGTTCTTC	CASSPLASGSRGVSNEQFF
-	-	TRBV29-1	TRBJ2-7	TGCAGCGTTGTTGTGACAGGTACTCAGCAGTACTTC	CSVVVTGTQQYF
-	-	TRBV19	TRBJ1-1	TGTGCCAGTAGAGGTACAGGGAAGTTGAACACTGAAGCTTTCTTT	CASRGTGKLNTEAFF
TRBD1	-	TRBV10-3	TRBJ2-3	TGTGCCATCCGACAGGGGGCGAGTAAAACAGATACGCAGTATTTT	CAIRQGASKTDTQYF
TRBD2	-	TRBV5-1	TRBJ2-3	TGCGCCAGCAGCTTGTTATCCCCCACCCTTAGCGGGAGCGGCTCCCAAACAGATACGCACCAGTATTTT	CASSLLSPTLSGSGSQTDTHQYF
TRBD2	-	TRBV7-2	TRBJ2-5	TGTGCCAGCAGCTTGTTCCCAAGGACTAGCGGGTTACAAGAGACCCAGTACTTC	CASSLFPRTSGLQETQYF
-	-	TRBV27	TRBJ1-2	TGTGCCAGCAGAAGGACAGTTGGCAACTATGGCTACACCTTC	CASRRTVGNYGYTF
TRBD2	-	TRBV7-9	TRBJ2-7	TGTGCCAGCAGCCAAACTAGCGCCCCATCCGAGCAGTACTTC	CASSQTSAPSEQYF
-	-	TRBV20-1	TRBJ1-2	TGCAGTGCTACAAGCGACTATGGCTACACCTTC	CSATSDYGYTF
TRBD2	-	TRBV30	TRBJ2-3	TGTGCCCACGGAGTCCCGGGAGGTCCGCAGTATTTT	CAHGVPGGPQYF
-	once	TRBV28	TRBJ2-7	TGTGCCAGCAGAGTGACGCAGGGTGGGTACGAGCAGTACTTC	CASRVTQGGYEQYF
-	-	TRBV28	TRBJ1-2	TGTGCCAGCAGTTCCAACAGGGTTCTCTATGGCTACACCTTC	CASSSNRVLYGYTF
TRBD2	-	TRBV6-1	TRBJ2-1	TGTGCCAGCAGTGAATTTTTCGGGGGGGGAGGTAGTCTCACCGAGCAGTTCTTC	CASSEFFGGGGSLTEQFF
TRBD2	-	TRBV9	TRBJ2-1	TGTGCCAGCAGCGCGGGACTAGCGGGAGGGCCCGCCGACAATGAGCAGTTCTTC	CASSAGLAGGPADNEQFF
TRBD1	-	TRBV5-5	TRBJ1-1	TGTGCCAGCACCATCGGGGACAGCAGAATAGAAGCTTTCTTT	CASTIGDSRIEAFF
TRBD1	-	TRBV19	TRBJ2-7	TGTGCCAGTAGTATTGTGACAGGGGGGGACTACGAGCAGTACTTC	CASSIVTGGDYEQYF
-	-	TRBV11-3	TRBJ1-1	TGTGCCAGCAGCTTAGATGGGCGAACTGAAGCTTTCTTT	CASSLDGRTEAFF
-	-	TRBV6-6	TRBJ1-5	TGTGCCAGCAGTACCCCCGGGGGGAGCGGCAATCAGCCCCAGCATTTT	CASSTPGGSGNQPQHF
TRBD1	-	TRBV5-4	TRBJ2-3	TGTGCCAGCAGCCCCCGGACAGGGGCATTGTTATCAGATACGCAGTATTTT	CASSPRTGALLSDTQYF